This paragraph covers one TCR beta chain sequence. Its antigen is not known. V was shortened by 6 bases and J by 1 base, with 19 bases between the two germline ends. Germline V lookup: CDR1 MNHNS, CDR2 SASEGT. This CDR3 region has 16 residues. This sample was taken from a study of chemoradiotherapy in HPV16-positive cancers. Study-level information: Candidate HPV-specific clones and shared TCR motifs came from two HPV16-positive patients.

Findings and caveats of the study: Better recurrence-free survival went with HPV-responsive T-cell expansion in HPV16-positive patients. Candidate HPV-specific clones and E7-related TCR motifs grew in tumor during treatment.

Generated by immunoSEQ multiplex PCR, the TCRdb table keeps only in-frame clones and is missing some. The table records just over 8,500 clones, roughly 70% of them present only once. The clonotype was recovered from a human donor with HPV-associated anogenital cancer. This specimen was acquired from a patient who underwent chemoradiotherapy. The gene calls are TRBV6-1 and TRBJ2-7; possible D gene TRBD2, 7 bases. This CDR3 reads CASREWEGVGSYEQYF. The CDR3 DNA reads TGTGCCAGCAGGGAATGGGAGGGGGTAGGATCCTACGAGCAGTACTTC.